What follows is one T cell receptor (beta chain) and its context. This entry is derived from a study of cytomegalovirus exposure and HLA in healthy donors. This CDR3 is 16 amino acids long. Trimming took 2 bases from V and 7 from J; bases not matched to a gene: 10. Germline V gene data show CDR1 as MNHEY and CDR2 as SMNVEV (reference sequence). 60 Vbeta and 13 Jbeta primers were used in PCR. Sequencing used immunoSEQ multiplex PCR; TCRdb keeps in-frame clones, though not all of them. The profile covers more than 90,000 clones, with approximately 60% appearing a single time and 2% to 2.5% taken by the ten largest.

The sequenced material came from PBMCs. The chain joins TRBV27 to TRBJ2-7; 11 bases line up with TRBD1. The TCR comes from a woman under 40 in good health and CMV-seronegative. The CDR3 spells CASSLGHGQGAREQYF. CDR3 DNA sequence: TGTGCCAGCAGTTTAGGGCACGGACAGGGGGCTCGGGAGCAGTACTTC.